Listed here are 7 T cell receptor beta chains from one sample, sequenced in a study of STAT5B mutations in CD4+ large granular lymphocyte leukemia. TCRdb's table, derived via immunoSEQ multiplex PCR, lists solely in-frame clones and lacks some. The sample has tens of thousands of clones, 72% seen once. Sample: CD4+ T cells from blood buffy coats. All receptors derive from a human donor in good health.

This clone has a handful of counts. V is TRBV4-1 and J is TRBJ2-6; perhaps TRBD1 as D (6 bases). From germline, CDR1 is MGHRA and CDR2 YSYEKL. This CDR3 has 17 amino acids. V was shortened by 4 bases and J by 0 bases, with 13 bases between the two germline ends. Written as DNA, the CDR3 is TGCGCCAGCAGCCGCGGACAGACCCTCTCTGGGGCCAACGTCCTGACTTTC. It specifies CASSRGQTLSGANVLTF.

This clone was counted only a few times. The CDR3 loop reads CASSFGGRPLHF. Written as DNA, the CDR3 is TGTGCCAGCAGTTTTGGGGGGCGGCCCCTCCACTTT. The chain uses TRBV27 and TRBJ1-6, with D possibly matching TRBD1 (6 bases). Germline V lookup: CDR1 MNHEY, CDR2 SMNVEV (reference sequence). CDR3 length equals 12 residues. V lost 3 bases, J lost 13 bases, and 10 bases lay in between.

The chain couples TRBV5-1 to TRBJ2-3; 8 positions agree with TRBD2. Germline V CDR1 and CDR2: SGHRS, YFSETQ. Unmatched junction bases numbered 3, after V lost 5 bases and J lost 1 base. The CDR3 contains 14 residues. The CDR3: CASSSGVGTDTQYF. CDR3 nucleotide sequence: TGCGCCAGCAGTAGCGGGGTCGGCACAGATACGCAGTATTTT.

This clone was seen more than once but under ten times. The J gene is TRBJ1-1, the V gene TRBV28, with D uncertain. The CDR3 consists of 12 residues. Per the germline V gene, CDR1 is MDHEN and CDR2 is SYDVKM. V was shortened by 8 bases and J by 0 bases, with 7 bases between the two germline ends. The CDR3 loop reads CASSEMNTEAFF. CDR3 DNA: TGTGCCAGCTCGGAGATGAACACTGAAGCTTTCTTT.

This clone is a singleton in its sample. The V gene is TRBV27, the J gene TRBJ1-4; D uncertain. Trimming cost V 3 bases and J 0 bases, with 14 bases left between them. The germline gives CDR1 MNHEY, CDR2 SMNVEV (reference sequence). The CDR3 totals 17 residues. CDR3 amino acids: CASSFLFVGSTNEKLFF. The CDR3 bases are TGTGCCAGCAGTTTTCTATTTGTGGGGTCAACTAATGAAAAACTGTTTTTT.

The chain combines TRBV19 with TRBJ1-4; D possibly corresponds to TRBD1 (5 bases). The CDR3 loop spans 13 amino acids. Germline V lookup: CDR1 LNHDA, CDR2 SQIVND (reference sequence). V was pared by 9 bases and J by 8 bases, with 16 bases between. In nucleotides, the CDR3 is TGTGCCAGCCATCGGGGCCCAGGGGAAAAACTGTTTTTT. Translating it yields CASHRGPGEKLFF. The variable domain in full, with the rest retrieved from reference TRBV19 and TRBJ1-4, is DGGITQSPKYLFRKEGQNVTLSCEQNLNHDAMYWYRQDPGQGLRLIYYSQIVNDFQKGDIAEGYSVSREKKESFPLTVTSAQKNPTAFYLCASHRGPGEKLFFGSGTQLSVL.

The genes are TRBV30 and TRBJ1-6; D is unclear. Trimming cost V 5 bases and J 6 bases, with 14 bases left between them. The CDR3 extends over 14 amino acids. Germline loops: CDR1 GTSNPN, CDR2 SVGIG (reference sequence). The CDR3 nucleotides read TGTGCCTGGTCGACCGGTCTGATTAATTCACCCCTCCACTTT. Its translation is CAWSTGLINSPLHF.